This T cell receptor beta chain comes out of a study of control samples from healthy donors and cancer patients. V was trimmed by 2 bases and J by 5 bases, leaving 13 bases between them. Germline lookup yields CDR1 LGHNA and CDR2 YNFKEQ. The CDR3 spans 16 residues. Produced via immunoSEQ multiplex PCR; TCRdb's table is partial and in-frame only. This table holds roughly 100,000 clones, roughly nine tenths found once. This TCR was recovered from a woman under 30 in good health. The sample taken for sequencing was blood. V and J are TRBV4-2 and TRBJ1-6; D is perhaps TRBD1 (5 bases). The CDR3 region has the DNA TGTGCCAGCAGCCAACGCACGGGGGGGGATAATTCACCCCTCCACTTT. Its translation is CASSQRTGGDNSPLHF.